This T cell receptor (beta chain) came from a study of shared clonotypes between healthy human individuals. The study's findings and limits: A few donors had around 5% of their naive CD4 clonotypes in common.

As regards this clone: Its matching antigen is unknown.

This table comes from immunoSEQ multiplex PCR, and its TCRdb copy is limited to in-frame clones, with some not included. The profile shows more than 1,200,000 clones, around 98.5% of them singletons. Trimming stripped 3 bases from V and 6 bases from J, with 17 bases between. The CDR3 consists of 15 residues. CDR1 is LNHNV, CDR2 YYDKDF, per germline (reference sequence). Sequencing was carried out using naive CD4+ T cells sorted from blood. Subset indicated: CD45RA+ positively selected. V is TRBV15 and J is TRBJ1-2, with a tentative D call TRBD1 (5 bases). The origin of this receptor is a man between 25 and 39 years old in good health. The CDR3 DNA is TGTGCCACCAGCAGGTCAGGAGGGGTAGAGGATGGCTACACCTTC. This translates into CATSRSGGVEDGYTF.